This T cell receptor (beta chain) was captured by sequencing in a study of low-dose radiotherapy and immunotherapy resistance in tumors. Study information: Intravenous cyclophosphamide 200 mg/m2 was given every two weeks, one day before radiation and immunotherapy.

First-strand cDNA used TRAV- and TRBV-specific primers, covering alpha and beta chains. Amplification, which lasted 20 to 25 PCR cycles, used a constant-region primer and V-primer adapter to amplify TCRs. Amplification (by in vitro transcription) was performed on isolated mRNA. TCRdb reprocessed the reads with MiXCR, giving one entry per CDR3 protein. Among 85,000 to 95,000 distinct CDR3 sequences listed, 9.4% were seen once. Germline trimming cut 5 bases from V and 8 bases from J; bases unmatched to any gene: 12. Germline V CDR1 and CDR2: KGHDR, SFDVKD. The CDR3 is 16 amino acids. The time point: before trial treatment.

The chain has TRBV24-1 and TRBJ2-1, with 9 bases aligning to TRBD2. The TCR originated in a male donor with prostate cancer. The sequencing here drew on PBMCs, taken before treatment. The CDR3 reads CATSALTSGRRDEQFF. Written as DNA, the CDR3 is TGTGCCACCAGTGCCCTCACTAGCGGGCGTAGGGATGAGCAGTTCTTC.